The text below deals with one T cell receptor beta chain. The sample originates from a study of blood T cell repertoires in COVID-19. On the study more broadly: COVID-19 samples from acute and convalescent phases originated in the United States, Italy and Spain. In each case, the material was cDNA or gDNA derived from T cells, B-cell-depleted T cells, or PBMCs.

Those enrolled in Seattle joined during active infection and were followed longitudinally afterward. CDR1 is PRHDT, CDR2 FYEKMQ, per germline (reference sequence). This CDR3 has 13 amino acids. Unmatched junction bases numbered 5, after V lost 6 bases and J lost 8 bases. Per the study methods: By means of reference gene primer amplification, nucleated cell counts were estimated. Libraries were prepared by immunoSEQ multiplex PCR; TCRdb keeps only in-frame clonotypes and omits some of them. V, J and clone size are taken as reported in that table, and D and trimming were inferred from the DNA itself. The repertoire holds 350,000 to 400,000 clones, with 86% as singletons.

This sequence originates from a woman aged 55-70 years with COVID-19, enrolled during active disease. The sample was peripheral blood. V is TRBV13 and J is TRBJ2-1; 9 nucleotides align to TRBD2. The chain's CDR3 is CASRRLAGYEQFF. The CDR3 DNA is TGTGCCAGCAGGCGCCTAGCGGGGTATGAGCAGTTCTTC.